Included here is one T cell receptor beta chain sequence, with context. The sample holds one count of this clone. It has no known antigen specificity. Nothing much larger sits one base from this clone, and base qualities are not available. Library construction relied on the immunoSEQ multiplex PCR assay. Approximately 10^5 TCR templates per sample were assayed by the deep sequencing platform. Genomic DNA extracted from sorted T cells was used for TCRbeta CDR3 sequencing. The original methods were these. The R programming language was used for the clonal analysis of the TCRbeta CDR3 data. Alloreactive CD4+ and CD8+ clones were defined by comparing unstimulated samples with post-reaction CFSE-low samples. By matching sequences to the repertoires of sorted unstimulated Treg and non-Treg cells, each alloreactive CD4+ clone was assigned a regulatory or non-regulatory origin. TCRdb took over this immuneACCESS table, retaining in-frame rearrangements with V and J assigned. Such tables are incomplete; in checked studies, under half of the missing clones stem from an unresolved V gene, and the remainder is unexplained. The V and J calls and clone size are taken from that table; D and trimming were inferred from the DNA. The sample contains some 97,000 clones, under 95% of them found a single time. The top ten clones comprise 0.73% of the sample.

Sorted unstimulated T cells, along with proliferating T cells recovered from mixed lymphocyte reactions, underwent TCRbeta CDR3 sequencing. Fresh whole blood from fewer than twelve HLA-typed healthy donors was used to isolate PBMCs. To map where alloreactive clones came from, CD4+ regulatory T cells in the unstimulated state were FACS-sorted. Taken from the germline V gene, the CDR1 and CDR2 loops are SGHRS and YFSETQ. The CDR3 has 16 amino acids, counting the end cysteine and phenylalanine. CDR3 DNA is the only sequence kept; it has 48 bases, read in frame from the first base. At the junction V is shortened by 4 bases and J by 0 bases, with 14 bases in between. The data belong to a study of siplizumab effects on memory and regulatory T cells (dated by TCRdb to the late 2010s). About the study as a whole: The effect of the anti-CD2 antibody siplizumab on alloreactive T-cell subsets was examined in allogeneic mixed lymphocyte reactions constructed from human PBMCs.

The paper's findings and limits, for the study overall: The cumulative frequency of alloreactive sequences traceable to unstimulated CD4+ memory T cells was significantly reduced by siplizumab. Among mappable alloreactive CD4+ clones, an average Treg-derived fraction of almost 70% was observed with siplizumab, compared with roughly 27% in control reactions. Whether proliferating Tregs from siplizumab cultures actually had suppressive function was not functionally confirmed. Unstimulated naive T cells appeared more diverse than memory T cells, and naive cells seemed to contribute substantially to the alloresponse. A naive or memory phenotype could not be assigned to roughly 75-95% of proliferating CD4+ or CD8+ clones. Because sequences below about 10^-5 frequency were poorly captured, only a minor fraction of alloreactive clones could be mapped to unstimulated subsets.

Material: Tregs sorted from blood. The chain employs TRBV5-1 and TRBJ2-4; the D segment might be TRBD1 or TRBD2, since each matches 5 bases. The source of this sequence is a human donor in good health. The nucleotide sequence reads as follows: TGCGCCAGCAGCAGGGACCCCGGGGTAGCCAAAAACATTCAGTACTTC. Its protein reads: CASSRDPGVAKNIQYF.